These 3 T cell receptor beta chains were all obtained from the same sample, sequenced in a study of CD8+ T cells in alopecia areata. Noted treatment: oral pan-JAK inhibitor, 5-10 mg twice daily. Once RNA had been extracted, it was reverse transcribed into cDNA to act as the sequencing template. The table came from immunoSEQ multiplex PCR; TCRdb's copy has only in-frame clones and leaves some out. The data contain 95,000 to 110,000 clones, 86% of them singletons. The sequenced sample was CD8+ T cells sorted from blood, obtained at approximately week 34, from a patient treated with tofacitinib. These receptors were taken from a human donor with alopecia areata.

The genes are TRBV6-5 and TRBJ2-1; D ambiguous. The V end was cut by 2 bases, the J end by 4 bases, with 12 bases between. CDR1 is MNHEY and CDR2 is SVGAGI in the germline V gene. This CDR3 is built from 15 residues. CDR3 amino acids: CASSYKLVSYNEQFF. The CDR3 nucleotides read TGTGCCAGCAGTTACAAGTTGGTGTCTTACAATGAGCAGTTCTTC.

CDR3: CASGSWSVGEQYF. Here the CDR3 DNA reads TGTGCCAGCGGTTCCTGGTCGGTAGGCGAGCAGTACTTC. The rearrangement uses TRBV27 and TRBJ2-7; D gene uncertain. Germline values: CDR1 MNHEY, CDR2 SMNVEV (reference sequence). This CDR3 contains 13 residues. V was cut by 8 bases and J by 6 bases, with 17 bases left in between.

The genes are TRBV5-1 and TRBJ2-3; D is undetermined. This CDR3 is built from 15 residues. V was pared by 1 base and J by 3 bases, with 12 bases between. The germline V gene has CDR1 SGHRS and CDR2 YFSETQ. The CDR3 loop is CASSLYGPTTDTQYF. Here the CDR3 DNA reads TGCGCCAGCAGCTTGTATGGACCGACTACAGATACGCAGTATTTT.